The 21 T cell receptor beta chains presented below share a single source sample, sequenced in a study of chemoradiotherapy in HPV16-positive cancers. Here immunoSEQ multiplex PCR was the method, and the copy in TCRdb shows in-frame clones only, minus some. This table has more than 12,000 clones, roughly 88% appearing once. Sequenced material: blood, taken from a patient who underwent chemoradiotherapy. These receptors all stem from a human donor with HPV-associated anogenital cancer.

This chain connects TRBV7-9 to TRBJ2-2; TRBD1 might be the D (6 bases). Per germline, CDR1 SEHNR and CDR2 FQNEAQ (reference sequence). CDR3 length: 17 residues. V shed 6 bases and J shed 0 bases, with 17 bases lying between them. The CDR3 coding sequence is TGTGCCAGCAGGGGAAACAGGGATATGCCGAACACCGGGGAGCTGTTTTTT. Amino acids: CASRGNRDMPNTGELFF.

The V call is TRBV5-1, the J call TRBJ1-1; the D is unclear. CDR1 and CDR2 from the germline V gene are SGHRS and YFSETQ. V was pared by 1 base and J by 2 bases, with 9 bases between. The CDR3 has 14 amino acids. CDR3 residues: CASSLRTYNTEAFF. Written as DNA, the CDR3 is TGCGCCAGCAGCTTGCGGACTTATAACACTGAAGCTTTCTTT.

The chain is built from TRBV5-1 and TRBJ2-1; 13 positions match TRBD2. The CDR3 runs 17 residues. The germline gives CDR1 SGHRS, CDR2 YFSETQ. After removal of 2 bases from V and 3 bases from J, the junction contained 5 bases not matched to a gene. The CDR3 nucleotides read TGCGCCAGCAGCTTCGCTGGACTAGCGGGAGTCTACAATGAGCAGTTCTTC. This codes for CASSFAGLAGVYNEQFF.

V is TRBV19 and J is TRBJ1-5; D remains unclear. The CDR3 loop spans 16 amino acids. CDR1 is LNHDA, CDR2 SQIVND, per germline (reference sequence). The V gene lost 5 bases and the J gene lost 4 bases, with 18 bases spanning the gap. The CDR3, as DNA: TGTGCCAGTAGTCCGGGGTACTATTGGGTGAATCAGCCCCAGCATTTT. Residues: CASSPGYYWVNQPQHF.

The chain uses TRBV5-1 and TRBJ2-3; 8 bases agree with TRBD1. The V gene's germline CDR1 is SGHRS and CDR2 YFSETQ. The V gene end was trimmed by 6 bases and the J gene end by 5 bases; junction bases not matched to a gene: 8. CDR3 length: 14 amino acids. CDR3 nucleotide sequence: TGCGCCAGCACCTTTCAGGGGGCGGGAGATACGCAGTATTTT. Translated, it gives CASTFQGAGDTQYF. Supplemented by reference TRBV5-1 and TRBJ2-3, the full variable domain reads KAGVTQTPRYLIKTRGQQVTLSCSPISGHRSVSWYQQTPGQGLQFLFEYFSETQRNKGNFPGRFSGRQFSNSRSEMNVSTLELGDSALYLCASTFQGAGDTQYFGPGTRLTVL.

This chain connects TRBV6-6 to TRBJ2-2; D call uncertain. Germline CDR1 MNHNY, CDR2 SVGAGI (reference sequence). The CDR3 runs to 12 residues. The V end lost 6 bases, the J end lost 6 bases, and 8 bases lay between the germline ends. The CDR3 loop reads CASRRRAGELFF. The CDR3 nucleotides are TGTGCCAGCAGACGACGAGCCGGGGAGCTGTTTTTT.

This clone was counted once. The rearrangement joins TRBV6-1 to TRBJ2-2; 7 bases are shared with TRBD1. The V and J ends lost 7 bases and 4 bases, in that order; junction bases with no gene match: 9. This CDR3 is built from 15 residues. CDR1 is MNHNS and CDR2 is SASEGT in the germline V gene. The CDR3 here is CASNPTGSSTGELFF. CDR3 sequence (DNA): TGTGCCAGCAACCCGACAGGGTCGAGCACCGGGGAGCTGTTTTTT.

Of note for this clone: At one end the junction does not follow the germline gene, possibly because of a read error. The rearrangement links TRBV10-1 to TRBJ2-3, with 9 nucleotides matching TRBD2. Looked up from germline, CDR1 is WNHNN and CDR2 is SYGVQD (reference sequence). This CDR3 region has 14 residues. The CDR3 spells CASSDGTSIDTQYF. As DNA, the CDR3 is TGCGCCAGCAGTGACGGGACTAGCATAGATACGCAGTATTTT.

Only one count was recorded for this clone. This chain uses TRBV5-4 with TRBJ2-5; D remains ambiguous. CDR3 length equals 13 residues. In germline, CDR1 is SGHNT, CDR2 YYREEE (reference sequence). Trimming cost V 0 bases and J 2 bases, with 5 bases left between them. In DNA, the CDR3 is TGTGCCAGCAGCTTGGATCCACAAGAGACCCAGTACTTC. Its protein product is CASSLDPQETQYF.

V gene TRBV14 combines with J gene TRBJ1-1, with D possibly TRBD1 on 5 matching bases. Between the trimmed V and J ends, which lost 6 bases and 6 bases, there was a span of 17 bases. CDR1 is SGHDN and CDR2 is FVKESK in the germline V gene. The CDR3 consists of 14 residues. CDR3 DNA: TGTGCCAGCAGTCCAGGGTGGGTCCAATCTGAAGCTTTCTTT. Translating it yields CASSPGWVQSEAFF.

The chain couples TRBV6-6 to TRBJ2-7; D possibly corresponds to TRBD1 (6 bases). Per germline, CDR1 MNHNY and CDR2 SVGAGI (reference sequence). The CDR3 totals 16 residues. The V end lost 7 bases, the J end lost 6 bases, and 25 bases lay between the germline ends. In nucleotides, the CDR3 is TGTGCCAGCACCCCCGGGGACGCCTGGATGGGGGCCGAGCAGTACTTC. It translates to CASTPGDAWMGAEQYF.

The chain has TRBV28 and TRBJ1-1; D gene unclear. The germline V gene encodes CDR1 MDHEN and CDR2 SYDVKM. The CDR3 contains 11 residues. V lost 8 bases to trimming and J lost 3 bases, with 7 bases between them. The CDR3, as DNA: TGTGCCAGCGGACTTTACACTGAAGCTTTCTTT. The encoded protein is CASGLYTEAFF.

The chain couples TRBV18 to TRBJ1-4, with TRBD1 as a possible D gene (6 bases). Trimming took off 2 bases at V and 7 bases at J, with 17 bases between the two ends. Germline V gives CDR1 KGHSH, CDR2 LQKENI. This CDR3 comprises 16 residues. As DNA, the CDR3 is TGTGCCAGCTCACCAAATACTAGGGGGGAGGGTGAAAAACTGTTTTTT. Protein product: CASSPNTRGEGEKLFF.

The chain couples TRBV6-5 to TRBJ2-1; 9 bases align to TRBD1. V dropped 4 bases and J dropped 7; count of bases not matched to a gene: 8. From germline, CDR1 is MNHEY and CDR2 SVGAGI. This CDR3 has 15 amino acids. The CDR3 sequence is CASSWFGTGRNEQFF. The DNA of the CDR3 is TGTGCCAGCAGTTGGTTCGGGACAGGGAGAAATGAGCAGTTCTTC.

The chain has TRBV7-2 and TRBJ2-3, with D perhaps being TRBD1 or TRBD2 (6 bases each). V was clipped by 1 base and J by 7 bases, with 9 bases between them. The CDR3 is made up of 13 amino acids. Germline assignment: CDR1 SGHTA and CDR2 FQGNSA. In DNA, the CDR3 is TGTGCCAGCAGCTTAGAAGGGGGGAATACGCAGTATTTT. Amino acids: CASSLEGGNTQYF.

This sequence joins TRBV4-2 and TRBJ2-7, with D possibly matching TRBD1 (6 bases). The V end lost 3 bases, the J end lost 0 bases, and 12 bases lay between the germline ends. Germline V gene data show CDR1 as LGHNA and CDR2 as YNFKEQ. There are 15 residues in the CDR3. CDR3 nucleotide sequence: TGTGCCAGCAGCCACGAACAGGGAAGCTCCTACGAGCAGTACTTC. This encodes CASSHEQGSSYEQYF.

The V and J genes are TRBV5-1 and TRBJ2-2; D may be TRBD2 (6 bases). The V gene's germline CDR1 is SGHRS and CDR2 YFSETQ. V lost 2 bases to trimming and J lost 6 bases, with 14 bases between them. The CDR3 loop spans 15 amino acids. CDR3 coding DNA: TGCGCCAGCAGCTTAGGCACGACGGGGGCCGGGGAGCTGTTTTTT. Its protein product is CASSLGTTGAGELFF.

This chain links TRBV27 with TRBJ2-2; TRBD1 matches 7 bases. Germline CDR1 MNHEY, CDR2 SMNVEV (reference sequence). The CDR3 covers 17 residues. With 6 bases clipped from V and 5 bases from J, the junction kept 15 bases outside the gene matches. DNA of the CDR3: TGTGCCAGCAGCAGACAGGGACCGAGTTATGTTACCGGGGAGCTGTTTTTT. Translated, it gives CASSRQGPSYVTGELFF.

The V call is TRBV4-2, the J call TRBJ1-1, with D perhaps TRBD1 (6 bases). In germline, CDR1 is LGHNA, CDR2 YNFKEQ. V lost 0 bases to trimming and J lost 11 bases, with 19 bases between them. The CDR3 covers 15 residues. The CDR3 DNA follows: TGTGCCAGCAGCCAAGATAAGGGGGGGAGGATCGGCGCTTTCTTT. Amino acid sequence: CASSQDKGGRIGAFF.

The V call is TRBV19, the J call TRBJ2-7, with a possible D match to TRBD1 (6 bases). Trimming took 4 bases from V and 3 from J, leaving 10 bases between them. This CDR3 is 13 amino acids long. Germline V gene sequence: CDR1 LNHDA, CDR2 SQIVND (reference sequence). Here the CDR3 reads CASSKWTDYEQYF. The CDR3 DNA reads as TGTGCCAGTAGTAAATGGACAGACTACGAGCAGTACTTC.

The J gene is TRBJ1-6, the V gene TRBV27, with a tentative D call TRBD1 (6 bases). V dropped 3 bases and J dropped 9 bases, with 15 bases sitting between them. The CDR3 totals 15 residues. Germline V lookup: CDR1 MNHEY, CDR2 SMNVEV (reference sequence). In nucleotides, the CDR3 is TGTGCCAGCAGTTTCGCCGGATCAGGGGTTTCACCCCTCCACTTT. This codes for CASSFAGSGVSPLHF.